This T cell receptor (beta chain) was recovered during a study of OX40 agonist ivuxolimab in advanced cancers. This clone was counted many times. The antigen is unknown. The method was immunoSEQ multiplex PCR; TCRdb's version includes in-frame clones alone and lacks a portion of them. The sample records about 76,000 clones, less than 90% being singletons. Study-wide findings and caveats: In a subset of nonresponders, normalized T-cell clonal expansion was also low.

V lost 5 bases to trimming and J lost 3 bases, with 13 bases between them. In germline, CDR1 is MNHEY, CDR2 SVGAGI. This CDR3 is 14 amino acids long. V and J are TRBV6-5 and TRBJ1-2, with TRBD1 as a possible D gene (6 bases). The sequence was obtained from an adult with an advanced solid tumor such as melanoma, head and neck, liver or kidney cancer. The specimen comprised CD4+ or CD8+ T cells sorted from blood, sampled in a trial of the OX40 agonist ivuxolimab. The CDR3 DNA follows: TGTGCCAGCAGTAGTTCAGGGGTAGACTATGGCTACACCTTC. The encoded protein is CASSSSGVDYGYTF.